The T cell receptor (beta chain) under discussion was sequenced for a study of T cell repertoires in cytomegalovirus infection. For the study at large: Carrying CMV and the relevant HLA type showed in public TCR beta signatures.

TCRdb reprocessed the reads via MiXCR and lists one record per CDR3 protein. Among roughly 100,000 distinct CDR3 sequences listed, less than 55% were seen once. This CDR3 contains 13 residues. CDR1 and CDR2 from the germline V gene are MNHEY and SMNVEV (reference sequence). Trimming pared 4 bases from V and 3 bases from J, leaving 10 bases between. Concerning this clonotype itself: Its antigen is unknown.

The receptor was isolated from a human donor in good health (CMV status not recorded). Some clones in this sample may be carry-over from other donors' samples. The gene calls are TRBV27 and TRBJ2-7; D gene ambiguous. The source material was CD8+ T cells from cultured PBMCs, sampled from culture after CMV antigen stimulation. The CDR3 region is CASSYGYGYEQYF. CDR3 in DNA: TGTGCCAGCAGTTACGGGTACGGCTACGAGCAGTACTTC.